The rows below give T cell receptor beta chains drawn from one sample of a study of T cell responses to AZD1222 COVID-19 vaccine. Libraries were prepared by immunoSEQ multiplex PCR; TCRdb keeps only in-frame clonotypes and omits some of them. The table includes tens of thousands of clones, 65% to 80% detected once. The sample here was peripheral blood, taken 28 days after the second dose of the MenACWY control vaccine. These receptors were obtained from an adult who received the MenACWY meningococcal vaccine as a control. Each CDR3 is given without its conserved first and last residue. The order of the fields is CDR3 length, V gene, J gene, CDR3 protein.

9	TRBV30	TRBJ1-2	AWGAGNGYT
12	TRBV6-6	TRBJ2-1	ASRPRDSYNEQF
17	TRBV5-8	TRBJ2-7	ASSSIQGDQKTHFYEQY
11	TRBV11-2	TRBJ1-4	ASSLGQSGKLF
13	TRBV7-2	TRBJ1-1	ASSLVSGGWTEAF
13	TRBV3-1/TRBV3-2	TRBJ1-2	ASSQDTGRENGYT
13	TRBV19	TRBJ2-3	ASSSSLAGGGTQY
13	TRBV6-5	TRBJ2-6	ASRKTDSGANVLT
13	TRBV19	TRBJ2-5	ASSIGLALGRTQY
12	TRBV9	TRBJ2-3	ASSRGGSADTQY
14	TRBV18	TRBJ2-3	ASSPWRTSSTDTQY
13	TRBV19	TRBJ1-6	ASSYGTYGDSPLH
8	TRBV20-1	TRBJ2-5	SARGLTQY
12	TRBV29-1	TRBJ1-1	SVEESGQGTEAF
12	TRBV7-3	TRBJ2-3	ASSFTGPGDTQY